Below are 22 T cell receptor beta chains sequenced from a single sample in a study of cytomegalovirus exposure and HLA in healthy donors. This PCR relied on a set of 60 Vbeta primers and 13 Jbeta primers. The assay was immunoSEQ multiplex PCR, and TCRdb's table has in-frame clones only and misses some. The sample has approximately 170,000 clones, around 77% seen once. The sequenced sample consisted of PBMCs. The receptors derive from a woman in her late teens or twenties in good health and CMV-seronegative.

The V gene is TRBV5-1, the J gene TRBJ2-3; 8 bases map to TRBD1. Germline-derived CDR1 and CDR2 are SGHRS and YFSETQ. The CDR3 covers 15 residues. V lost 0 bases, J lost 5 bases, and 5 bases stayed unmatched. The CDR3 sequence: CASSLGGQGIDTQYF. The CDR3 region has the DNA TGCGCCAGCAGCTTGGGTGGACAGGGAATAGATACGCAGTATTTT.

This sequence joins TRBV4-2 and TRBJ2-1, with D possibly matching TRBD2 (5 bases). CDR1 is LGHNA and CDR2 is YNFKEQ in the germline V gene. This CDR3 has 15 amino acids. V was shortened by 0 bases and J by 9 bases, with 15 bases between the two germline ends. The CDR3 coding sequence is TGTGCCAGCAGCCAAGAAGGTCCGGGAACGGGTGAGCAGTTCTTC. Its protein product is CASSQEGPGTGEQFF.

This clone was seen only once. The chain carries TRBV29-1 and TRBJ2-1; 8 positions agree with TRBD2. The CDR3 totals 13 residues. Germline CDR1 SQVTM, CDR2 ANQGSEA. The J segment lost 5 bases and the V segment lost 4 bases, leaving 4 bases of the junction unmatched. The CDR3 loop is CSVGQRGNNEQFF. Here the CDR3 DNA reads TGCAGCGTTGGCCAGCGGGGGAACAATGAGCAGTTCTTC.

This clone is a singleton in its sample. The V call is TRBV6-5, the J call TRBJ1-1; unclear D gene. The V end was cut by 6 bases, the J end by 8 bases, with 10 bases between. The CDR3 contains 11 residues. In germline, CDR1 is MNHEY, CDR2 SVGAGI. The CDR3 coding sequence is TGTGCCAGCAGCCTCCGTTCCGAAGCTTTCTTT. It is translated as CASSLRSEAFF.

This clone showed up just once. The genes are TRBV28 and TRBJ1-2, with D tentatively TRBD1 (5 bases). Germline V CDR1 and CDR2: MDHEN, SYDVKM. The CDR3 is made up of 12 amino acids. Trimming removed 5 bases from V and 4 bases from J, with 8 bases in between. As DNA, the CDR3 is TGTGCCAGCAGTATGACAGTCTATGGCTACACCTTC. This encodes CASSMTVYGYTF.

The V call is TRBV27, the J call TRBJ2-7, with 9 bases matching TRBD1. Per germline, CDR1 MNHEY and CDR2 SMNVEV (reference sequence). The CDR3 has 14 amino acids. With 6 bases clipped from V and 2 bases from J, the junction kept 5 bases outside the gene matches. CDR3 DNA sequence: TGTGCCAGCAGGCGGACAGGGGATACCTACGAGCAGTACTTC. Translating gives CASRRTGDTYEQYF.

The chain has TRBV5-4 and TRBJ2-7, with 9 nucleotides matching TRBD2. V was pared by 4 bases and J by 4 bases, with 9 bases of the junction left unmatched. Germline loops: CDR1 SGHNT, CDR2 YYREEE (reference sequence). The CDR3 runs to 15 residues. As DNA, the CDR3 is TGTGCCAGCAGCATAGGCCAGCGGGGGGAATACGAGCAGTACTTC. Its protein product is CASSIGQRGEYEQYF.

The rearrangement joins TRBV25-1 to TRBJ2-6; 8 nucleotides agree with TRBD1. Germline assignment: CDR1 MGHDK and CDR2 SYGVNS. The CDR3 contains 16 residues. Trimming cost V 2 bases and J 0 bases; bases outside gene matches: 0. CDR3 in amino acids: CASSEGTGSGANVLTF. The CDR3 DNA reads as TGTGCCAGCAGTGAAGGGACAGGCTCTGGGGCCAACGTCCTGACTTTC.

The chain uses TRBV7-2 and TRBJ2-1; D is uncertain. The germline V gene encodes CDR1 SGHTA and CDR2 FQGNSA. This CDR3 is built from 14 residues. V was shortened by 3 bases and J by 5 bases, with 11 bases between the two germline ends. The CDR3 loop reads CASSFPPSHNEQFF. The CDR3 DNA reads TGTGCCAGCAGCTTTCCCCCAAGCCACAATGAGCAGTTCTTC.

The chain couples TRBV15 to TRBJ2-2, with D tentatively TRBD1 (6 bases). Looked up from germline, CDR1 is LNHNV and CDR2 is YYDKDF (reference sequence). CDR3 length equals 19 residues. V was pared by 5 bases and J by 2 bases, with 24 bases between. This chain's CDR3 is CATSDPHRDTVRNTGELFF. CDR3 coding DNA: TGTGCCACCAGCGACCCACACCGGGACACAGTAAGAAACACCGGGGAGCTGTTTTTT.

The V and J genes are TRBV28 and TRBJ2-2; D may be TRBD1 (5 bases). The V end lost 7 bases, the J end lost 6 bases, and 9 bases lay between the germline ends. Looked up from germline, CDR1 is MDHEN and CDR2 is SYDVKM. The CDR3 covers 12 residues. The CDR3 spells CASKTGAGELFF. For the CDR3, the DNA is TGTGCCAGCAAAACAGGAGCCGGGGAGCTGTTTTTT.

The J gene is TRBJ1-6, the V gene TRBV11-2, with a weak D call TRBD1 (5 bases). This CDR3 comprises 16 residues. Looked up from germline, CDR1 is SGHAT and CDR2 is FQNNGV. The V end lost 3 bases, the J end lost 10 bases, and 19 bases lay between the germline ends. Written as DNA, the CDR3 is TGTGCCAGCAGCTTTCTAGGAGGGGACGTAGGGTCACCCCTCCACTTT. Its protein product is CASSFLGGDVGSPLHF.

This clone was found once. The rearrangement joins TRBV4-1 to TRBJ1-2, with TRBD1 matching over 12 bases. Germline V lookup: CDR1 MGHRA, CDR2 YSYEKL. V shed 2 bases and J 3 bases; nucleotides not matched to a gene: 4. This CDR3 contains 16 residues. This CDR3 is CASSQRDRGLDYGYTF. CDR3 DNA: TGCGCCAGCAGCCAAAGGGACAGGGGGCTCGACTATGGCTACACCTTC.

The CDR3 DNA follows: TGTGCCAGCAGTACCTTCCAATTCAGCTCCTACGAGCAGTACTTC. It encodes CASSTFQFSSYEQYF. The chain recombines TRBV27 with TRBJ2-7; D remains ambiguous. This CDR3 is 15 amino acids long. Germline values: CDR1 MNHEY, CDR2 SMNVEV (reference sequence). Between the trimmed V and J ends, which lost 5 bases and 0 bases, there was a span of 14 bases.

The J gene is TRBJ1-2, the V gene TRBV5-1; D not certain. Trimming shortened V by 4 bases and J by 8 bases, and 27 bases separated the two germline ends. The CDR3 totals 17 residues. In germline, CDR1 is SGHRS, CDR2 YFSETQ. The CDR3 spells CASSDEIRTTLTRGYTF. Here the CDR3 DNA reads TGCGCCAGCAGCGACGAAATACGGACTACACTCACGAGGGGCTACACCTTC.

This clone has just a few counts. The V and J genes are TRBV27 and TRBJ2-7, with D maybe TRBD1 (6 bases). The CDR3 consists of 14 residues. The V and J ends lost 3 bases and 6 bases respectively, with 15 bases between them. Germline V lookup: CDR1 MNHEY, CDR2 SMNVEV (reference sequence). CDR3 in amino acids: CASSFSDRMGEQYF. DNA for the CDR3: TGTGCCAGCAGTTTTAGTGACAGGATGGGCGAGCAGTACTTC.

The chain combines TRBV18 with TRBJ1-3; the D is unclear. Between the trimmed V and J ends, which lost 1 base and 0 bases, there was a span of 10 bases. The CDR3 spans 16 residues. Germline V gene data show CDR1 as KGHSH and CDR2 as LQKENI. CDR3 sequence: CASSPRQVTSGNTIYF. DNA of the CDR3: TGTGCCAGCTCACCACGGCAGGTTACCTCTGGAAACACCATATATTTT.

The CDR3 is CASSLVVQGFNTEAFF. The CDR3 nucleotides are TGTGCCAGCAGCTTAGTGGTACAGGGGTTTAACACTGAAGCTTTCTTT. The gene calls are TRBV7-2 and TRBJ1-1; 7 nucleotides agree with TRBD1. The CDR3 consists of 16 residues. CDR1 and CDR2 from the germline V gene are SGHTA and FQGNSA. J lost 2 bases, V lost 1 base, and 7 bases had no gene match.

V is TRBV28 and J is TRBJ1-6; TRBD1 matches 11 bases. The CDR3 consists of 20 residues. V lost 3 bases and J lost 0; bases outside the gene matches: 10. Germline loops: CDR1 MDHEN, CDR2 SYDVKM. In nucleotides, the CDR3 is TGTGCCAGCAGTTTGGGACCCGGGACAGGGGGTCGCTCCTATAATTCACCCCTCCACTTT. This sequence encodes CASSLGPGTGGRSYNSPLHF.

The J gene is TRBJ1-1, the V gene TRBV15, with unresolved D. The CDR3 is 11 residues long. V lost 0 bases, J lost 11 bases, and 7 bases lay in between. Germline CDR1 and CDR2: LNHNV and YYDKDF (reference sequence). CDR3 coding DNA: TGTGCCACCAGCAGAGATGAGCCTGCTTTCTTT. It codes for CATSRDEPAFF.

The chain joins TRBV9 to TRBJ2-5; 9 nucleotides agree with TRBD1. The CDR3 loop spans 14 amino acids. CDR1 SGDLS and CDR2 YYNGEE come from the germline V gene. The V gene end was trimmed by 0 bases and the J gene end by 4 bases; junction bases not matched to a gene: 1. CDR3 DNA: TGTGCCAGCAGCGTAGGGGACAGGGCAGAGACCCAGTACTTC. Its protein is CASSVGDRAETQYF. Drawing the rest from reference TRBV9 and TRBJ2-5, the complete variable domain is DSGVTQTPKHLITATGQRVTLRCSPRSGDLSVYWYQQSLDQGLQFLIQYYNGEERAKGNILERFSAQQFPDLHSELNLSSLELGDSALYFCASSVGDRAETQYFGPGTRLLVL.

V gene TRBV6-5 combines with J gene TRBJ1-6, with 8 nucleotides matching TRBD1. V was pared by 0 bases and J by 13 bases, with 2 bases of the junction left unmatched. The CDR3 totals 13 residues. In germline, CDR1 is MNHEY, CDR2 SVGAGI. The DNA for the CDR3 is TGTGCCAGCAGTTACTCGAGGACAGGGCCCCTCCACTTT. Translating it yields CASSYSRTGPLHF.